Shown below are 9 T cell receptor beta chains from a single sample sequenced in a study of blood T cell repertoires in COVID-19. Clones were read by immunoSEQ multiplex PCR, and TCRdb kept only the in-frame ones, dropping some. Here the sample spans about 56,000 clones, approximately 72% being singletons. The sample was peripheral blood. The origin of the receptors is a woman aged 70-85 years with COVID-19, enrolled during active disease.

The DNA of the CDR3 is TGTGCCAGCAGTGAACGCGCCGGGAGCCAGTACTTC. Its translation is CASSERAGSQYF. The rearrangement uses TRBV6-1 and TRBJ2-5, with D maybe TRBD2 (6 bases). V lost 2 bases to trimming and J lost 10 bases, with 11 bases between them. The germline V gene has CDR1 MNHNS and CDR2 SASEGT. This CDR3 region has 12 residues.

This clone is judged medium-sized. The chain carries TRBV6-5 and TRBJ2-1; the match to TRBD2 covers 7 bases. The CDR3 contains 13 residues. The V and J ends lost 2 bases and 6 bases, in that order; junction bases with no gene match: 1. Germline CDR1 MNHEY, CDR2 SVGAGI. As DNA, the CDR3 is TGTGCCAGCAGTTACGGGGAGGGCAATGAGCAGTTCTTC. Its protein product is CASSYGEGNEQFF.

This chain uses TRBV5-4 with TRBJ1-4; D is possibly TRBD1 (5 bases). This CDR3 spans 14 amino acids. V dropped 3 bases and J dropped 7 bases, with 13 bases sitting between them. Germline V gene data show CDR1 as SGHNT and CDR2 as YYREEE (reference sequence). CDR3 region: CASSSRGGIEKLFF. The DNA of the CDR3 is TGTGCCAGCAGCTCCCGGGGGGGGATTGAAAAACTGTTTTTT.

This chain joins TRBV5-4 and TRBJ2-5; possible D gene TRBD1, 6 bases. Germline CDR1 is SGHNT and CDR2 is YYREEE (reference sequence). The ends were cut back, 4 bases at V and 3 bases at J, with 13 bases in the middle. The CDR3 loop spans 14 amino acids. The CDR3 DNA reads TGTGCCAGCAGCAAACGGGACACCGAAGAGACCCAGTACTTC. It specifies CASSKRDTEETQYF.

This chain joins TRBV10-3 and TRBJ1-1; TRBD1 might be the D (5 bases). The V end lost 6 bases, the J end lost 1 base, and 6 bases lay between the germline ends. There are 12 residues in the CDR3. CDR1 and CDR2 from the germline V gene are ENHRY and SYGVKD. This CDR3 reads CAISQGNTEAFF. DNA of the CDR3: TGTGCCATCAGCCAGGGGAACACTGAAGCTTTCTTT.

V gene TRBV9 combines with J gene TRBJ2-3; 8 bases map to TRBD2. Germline trimming cut 0 bases from V and 4 bases from J; bases unmatched to any gene: 10. The CDR3 consists of 17 residues. Germline V lookup: CDR1 SGDLS, CDR2 YYNGEE. The CDR3 is CASSVESGGRLPDTQYF. As DNA, the CDR3 is TGTGCCAGCAGCGTAGAATCCGGCGGGAGGTTGCCAGATACGCAGTATTTT. Together with reference TRBV9 and TRBJ2-3, the CDR3 gives the full variable domain: DSGVTQTPKHLITATGQRVTLRCSPRSGDLSVYWYQQSLDQGLQFLIQYYNGEERAKGNILERFSAQQFPDLHSELNLSSLELGDSALYFCASSVESGGRLPDTQYFGPGTRLTVL.

This clone has a handful of counts. This chain uses TRBV25-1 with TRBJ2-2; D remains unclear. Germline V gene sequence: CDR1 MGHDK, CDR2 SYGVNS. The V end lost 7 bases, the J end lost 5 bases, and 11 bases lay between the germline ends. The CDR3 spans 13 residues. The CDR3 DNA reads as TGTGCCAGCACTATGGTAGATACCGGGGAGCTGTTTTTT. Translated, it gives CASTMVDTGELFF.

This chain joins TRBV27 and TRBJ2-5; 13 positions match TRBD2. V was pared by 4 bases and J by 5 bases, with 13 bases of the junction left unmatched. The germline V gene has CDR1 MNHEY and CDR2 SMNVEV (reference sequence). The CDR3 is made up of 18 amino acids. Here the CDR3 DNA reads TGTGCCAGCAGTTCACGACTAGCGGGAGGAGAAATAGGGGAGACCCAGTACTTC. Protein product: CASSSRLAGGEIGETQYF.

The chain employs TRBV6-2 or TRBV6-3 and TRBJ2-6, with a weak D call TRBD1 (6 bases). The germline gives CDR1 MNHEY, CDR2 SVGEGT. V was cut by 4 bases and J by 2 bases, with 12 bases left in between. The CDR3 consists of 16 residues. For the CDR3, the DNA is TGTGCCAGCAGTTTCTTGCGACAGGCTGGGGCCAACGTCCTGACTTTC. It encodes CASSFLRQAGANVLTF.